These 10 T cell receptor beta chains came from one sample sequenced in a study of cytomegalovirus exposure and HLA in healthy donors. Vbeta (60) and Jbeta (13) primers were used in the PCR. Method: immunoSEQ multiplex PCR; TCRdb's copy keeps in-frame clones and lacks some. The table shows fewer than 150,000 clones, with 60% to 85% occurring only once. The sequenced sample consisted of PBMCs. The receptors come from a man aged 40-49 years in good health and CMV-seropositive.

The genes are TRBV27 and TRBJ1-3, with D maybe TRBD1 (6 bases). This CDR3 has 15 amino acids. Germline CDR1 and CDR2: MNHEY and SMNVEV (reference sequence). Between the trimmed V and J ends, which lost 2 bases and 0 bases, there was a span of 8 bases. The CDR3 DNA reads as TGTGCCAGCAGTTTACAGGGGCACTCTGGAAACACCATATATTTT. Translated, it gives CASSLQGHSGNTIYF.

J is TRBJ1-1 and V is TRBV5-1, with 7 bases lining up with TRBD1. The CDR3 loop spans 14 amino acids. The V gene end was trimmed by 1 base and the J gene end by 7 bases; junction bases not matched to a gene: 7. Germline V gene sequence: CDR1 SGHRS, CDR2 YFSETQ. CDR3 coding DNA: TGCGCCAGCAGCTTGACCGGGACAGCCGATGAAGCTTTCTTT. It specifies CASSLTGTADEAFF.

The chain combines TRBV18 with TRBJ2-3, with 13 bases aligning to TRBD2. There are 18 residues in the CDR3. V shed 3 bases and J 2 bases; nucleotides not matched to a gene: 8. Per germline, CDR1 KGHSH and CDR2 LQKENI. The CDR3 DNA reads as TGTGCCAGCTCACCCCTTGGACTAGCGGGAGCCTACACAGATACGCAGTATTTT. Amino acids: CASSPLGLAGAYTDTQYF.

The rearrangement joins TRBV4-2 to TRBJ2-2, with 9 bases fitting TRBD1. The CDR3 is made up of 17 amino acids. Losses at the gene ends were 3 bases for V and 2 bases for J; bases not matched to a gene: 7. Germline V CDR1 and CDR2: LGHNA, YNFKEQ. The CDR3 coding sequence is TGTGCCAGCAGCCAGGCACCGGGACAGGGAAACACCGGGGAGCTGTTTTTT. Translation: CASSQAPGQGNTGELFF.

The chain uses TRBV4-1 and TRBJ1-4; the D is unclear. The CDR3 has 15 residues. Looked up from germline, CDR1 is MGHRA and CDR2 is YSYEKL. Between the trimmed V and J ends, which lost 1 base and 8 bases, there was a span of 14 bases. DNA of the CDR3: TGCGCCAGCAGCCAAGGACGCATCGGAGGCGAAAAACTGTTTTTT. Its protein is CASSQGRIGGEKLFF.

In DNA, the CDR3 is TGCGCCAGCAGCTTGGATCTAGCGGACCGGTTCTTC. Translation gives CASSLDLADRFF. V gene TRBV5-1 combines with J gene TRBJ2-1, with 7 positions matching TRBD2. In germline, CDR1 is SGHRS, CDR2 YFSETQ. J lost 15 bases, V lost 0 bases, and 6 bases had no gene match. This CDR3 has 12 residues.

The chain recombines TRBV2 with TRBJ1-5; 8 bases are shared with TRBD1. Germline CDR1 reads SNHLY; CDR2 reads FYNNEI. This CDR3 contains 13 residues. Losses at the gene ends were 7 bases for V and 13 bases for J; bases not matched to a gene: 12. CDR3 in DNA: TGTGCCAGCACGCGCAGGGGGCGGCCCTCACAGCATTTT. Translating gives CASTRRGRPSQHF. Using reference TRBV2 and TRBJ1-5 for the parts outside the CDR3, the full variable domain is EPEVTQTPSHQVTQMGQEVILRCVPISNHLYFYWYRQILGQKVEFLVSFYNNEISEKSEIFDDQFSVERPDGSNFTLKIRSTKLEDSAMYFCASTRRGRPSQHFGDGTRLSIL.

The chain recombines TRBV6-5 with TRBJ1-1; TRBD1 might be the D (5 bases). CDR1 and CDR2 from the germline V gene are MNHEY and SVGAGI. The V gene lost 0 bases and the J gene lost 7 bases, with 12 bases spanning the gap. The length of the CDR3 is 14 residues. CDR3 bases: TGTGCCAGCAGTTACTCAGGAGGGACCCGTGAAGCTTTCTTT. Its protein product is CASSYSGGTREAFF.

The chain couples TRBV10-1 to TRBJ2-2; 10 bases fit TRBD2. Germline CDR1 WNHNN, CDR2 SYGVQD (reference sequence). CDR3 length: 14 amino acids. With V trimmed by 8 bases and J by 5 bases, 5 bases remained unmatched. In DNA, the CDR3 is TGCGCCAGCTCTTTAGCGGGGGGAACCGGGGAGCTGTTTTTT. This gives the protein CASSLAGGTGELFF.

This chain uses TRBV27 with TRBJ2-7; no reliable D call. This CDR3 spans 14 amino acids. Germline CDR1 reads MNHEY; CDR2 reads SMNVEV (reference sequence). Trimming left V 8 bases short and J 2 bases short, with 16 bases between. CDR3: CASRLFAETYEQYF. DNA for the CDR3: TGTGCCAGCCGACTTTTTGCGGAGACCTACGAGCAGTACTTC.